This T cell receptor (beta chain) was found in a study of cytomegalovirus exposure and HLA in healthy donors. Of note for this clone: The antigen is undetermined.

The V end lost 10 bases, the J end lost 4 bases, and 18 bases lay between the germline ends. The CDR3 has 14 residues. CDR1 is LNHDA, CDR2 SQIVND, per germline (reference sequence). General study results and limits: The classifier reportedly diagnosed cytomegalovirus status with high sensitivity and specificity. In vitro assays verified that a few CMV-associated chains recognized CMV antigens specifically. The listing of 150 to 200 TCR beta chains classed them as cytomegalovirus-associated.

The protocol was immunoSEQ multiplex PCR, while the TCRdb copy is restricted to in-frame clones and leaves out a portion. The data show tens of thousands of clones, around 90% seen once. The specimen was PBMCs. The chain couples TRBV19 to TRBJ2-3; tentative D call: TRBD1 (5 bases). This sequence originates from a young man in good health and CMV-seronegative. CDR3 region: CATHRTGPPDTQYF. CDR3 bases: TGTGCCACACACAGGACCGGTCCTCCAGATACGCAGTATTTT. Filled out from reference TRBV19 and TRBJ2-3, the complete variable domain reads DGGITQSPKYLFRKEGQNVTLSCEQNLNHDAMYWYRQDPGQGLRLIYYSQIVNDFQKGDIAEGYSVSREKKESFPLTVTSAQKNPTAFYLCATHRTGPPDTQYFGPGTRLTVL.